This T cell receptor beta chain was found in a study of OX40 agonist ivuxolimab in advanced cancers. Study-wide background: Averaging about 60 years in age, with a range of roughly 20 to 90, the cohort was more than 75% male. Two patients with cutaneous melanoma and one with hepatocellular carcinoma, three in total, showed partial responses.

Germline V gene lookup returns CDR1 GTSNPN and CDR2 SVGIG (reference sequence). Trimming took off 6 bases at V and 0 bases at J, with 9 bases between the two ends. The CDR3 has 13 amino acids. Clones were sequenced by immunoSEQ multiplex PCR, and TCRdb holds only the in-frame ones, with some missing. The sample lists roughly 100,000 clones; around 92% were seen once. The chain joins TRBV30 to TRBJ2-1, with no clear D. Sequences were derived from CD4+ or CD8+ T cells sorted from blood, sampled in a trial of the OX40 agonist ivuxolimab. This TCR was recovered from an adult with an advanced solid tumor such as melanoma, head and neck, liver or kidney cancer. CDR3 sequence reads: CACDKSSYNEQFF. The CDR3 DNA is TGTGCCTGTGACAAGTCCTCCTACAATGAGCAGTTCTTC.